This T cell receptor (beta chain) was recovered during a study of technical replicates of blood from a few donors. TCRdb's table, derived via immunoSEQ multiplex PCR, lists solely in-frame clones and lacks some. The table lists approximately 70,000 clones, 75% to 95% of them singletons. Germline-derived CDR1 and CDR2 are MNHNS and SASEGT. The CDR3 covers 14 residues. This clonotype originated in a human donor in good health. Some clones in this sample may be carry-over from other donors' samples. The chain links TRBV6-1 to TRBJ2-5, with a possible D match to TRBD1 (8 bases). The last part of the DNA fits TRBJ2-7 better; the J call may be wrong. Sequencing was performed on T cells isolated from PBMCs. Written as DNA, the CDR3 is TGTGCCAGCAGTGGGACAGGGACTACCTACGAGCAGTACTTC. Translation: CASSGTGTTYEQYF.